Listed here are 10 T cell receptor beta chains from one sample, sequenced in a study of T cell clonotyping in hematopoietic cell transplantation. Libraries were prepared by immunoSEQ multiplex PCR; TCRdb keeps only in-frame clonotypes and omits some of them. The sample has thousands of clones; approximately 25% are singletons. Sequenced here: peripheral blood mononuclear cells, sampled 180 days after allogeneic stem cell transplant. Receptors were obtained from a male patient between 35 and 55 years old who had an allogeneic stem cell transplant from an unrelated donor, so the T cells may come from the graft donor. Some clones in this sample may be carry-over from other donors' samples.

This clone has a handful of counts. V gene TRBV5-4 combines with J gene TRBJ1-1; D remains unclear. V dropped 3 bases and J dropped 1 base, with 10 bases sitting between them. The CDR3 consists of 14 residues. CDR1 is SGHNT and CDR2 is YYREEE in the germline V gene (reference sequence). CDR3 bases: TGTGCCAGCAGCTGGACCATGGGGAACACTGAAGCTTTCTTT. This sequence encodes CASSWTMGNTEAFF.

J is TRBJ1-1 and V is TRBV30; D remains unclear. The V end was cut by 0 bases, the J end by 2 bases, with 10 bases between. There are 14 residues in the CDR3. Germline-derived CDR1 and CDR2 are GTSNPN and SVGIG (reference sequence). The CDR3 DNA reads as TGTGCCTGGAGTGTACTATCGAGTAACACTGAAGCTTTCTTT. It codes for CAWSVLSSNTEAFF.

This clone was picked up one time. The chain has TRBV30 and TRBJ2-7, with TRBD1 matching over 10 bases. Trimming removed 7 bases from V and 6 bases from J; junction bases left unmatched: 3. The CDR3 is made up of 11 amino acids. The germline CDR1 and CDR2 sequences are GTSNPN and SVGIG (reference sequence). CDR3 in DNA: TGTGCCTCCGGGACAGGGGTCGAGCAGTACTTC. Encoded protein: CASGTGVEQYF.

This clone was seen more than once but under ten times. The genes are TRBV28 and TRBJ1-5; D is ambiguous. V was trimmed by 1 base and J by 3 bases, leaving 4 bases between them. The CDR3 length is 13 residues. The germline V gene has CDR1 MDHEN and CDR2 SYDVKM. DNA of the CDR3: TGTGCCAGCAGTTTATCACCCAATCAGCCCCAGCATTTT. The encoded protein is CASSLSPNQPQHF.

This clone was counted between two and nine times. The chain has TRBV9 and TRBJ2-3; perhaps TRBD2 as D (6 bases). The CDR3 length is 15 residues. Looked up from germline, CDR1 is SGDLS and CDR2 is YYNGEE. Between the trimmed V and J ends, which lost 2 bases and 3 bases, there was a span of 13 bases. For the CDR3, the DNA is TGTGCCAGCAGCGTCCGGGGTAGCGGAACAGATACGCAGTATTTT. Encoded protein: CASSVRGSGTDTQYF.

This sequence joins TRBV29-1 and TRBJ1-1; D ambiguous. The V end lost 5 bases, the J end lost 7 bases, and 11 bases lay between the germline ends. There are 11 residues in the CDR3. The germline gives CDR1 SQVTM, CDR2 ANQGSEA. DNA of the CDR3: TGCAGCGTTCAAGTCAATTATGAAGCTTTCTTT. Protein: CSVQVNYEAFF.

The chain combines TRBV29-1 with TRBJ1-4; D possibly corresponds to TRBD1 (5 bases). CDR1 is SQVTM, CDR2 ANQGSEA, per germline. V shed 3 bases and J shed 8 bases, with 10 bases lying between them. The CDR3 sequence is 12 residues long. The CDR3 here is CSVEMGREKLFF. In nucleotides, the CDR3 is TGCAGCGTTGAGATGGGACGAGAAAAACTGTTTTTT.

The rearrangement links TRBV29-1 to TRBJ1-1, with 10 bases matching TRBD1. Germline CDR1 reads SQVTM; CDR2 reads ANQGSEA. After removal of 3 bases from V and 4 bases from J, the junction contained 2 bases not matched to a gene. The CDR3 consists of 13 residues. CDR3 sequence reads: CSVETGGGTEAFF. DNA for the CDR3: TGCAGCGTTGAGACAGGGGGCGGCACTGAAGCTTTCTTT.

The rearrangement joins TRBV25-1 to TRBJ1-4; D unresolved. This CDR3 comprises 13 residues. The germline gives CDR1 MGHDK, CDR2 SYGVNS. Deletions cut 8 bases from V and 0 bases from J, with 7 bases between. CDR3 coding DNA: TGTGCCAGCCGCCGATCAACTAATGAAAAACTGTTTTTT. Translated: CASRRSTNEKLFF.

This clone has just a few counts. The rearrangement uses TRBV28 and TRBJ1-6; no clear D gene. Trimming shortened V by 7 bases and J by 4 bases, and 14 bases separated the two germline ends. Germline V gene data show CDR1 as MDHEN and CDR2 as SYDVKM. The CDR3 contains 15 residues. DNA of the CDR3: TGTGCCAGCAACACTCAGCAGCGTTATAATTCACCCCTCCACTTT. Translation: CASNTQQRYNSPLHF.